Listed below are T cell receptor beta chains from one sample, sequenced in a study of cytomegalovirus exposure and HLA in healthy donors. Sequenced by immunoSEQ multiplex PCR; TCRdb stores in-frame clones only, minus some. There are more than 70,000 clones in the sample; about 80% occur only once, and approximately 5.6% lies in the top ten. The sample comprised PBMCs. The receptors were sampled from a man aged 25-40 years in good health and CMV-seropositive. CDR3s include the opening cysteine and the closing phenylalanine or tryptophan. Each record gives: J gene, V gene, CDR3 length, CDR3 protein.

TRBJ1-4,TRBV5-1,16,CASSLGLLEGNEKLFF
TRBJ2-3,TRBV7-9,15,CASSPREQGTDTQYF
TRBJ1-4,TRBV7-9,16,CASSITWGTGREKLFF
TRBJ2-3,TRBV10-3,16,CAMNSLAGGLTDTQYF
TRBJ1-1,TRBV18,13,CASSRTGRTEAFF
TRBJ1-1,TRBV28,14,CASSLRGARIEAFF
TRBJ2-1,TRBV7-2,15,CATHGGEWPYNEQFF
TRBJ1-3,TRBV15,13,CATSRPDSWTIYF
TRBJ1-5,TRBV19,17,CASSIPGARDSNQPQHF
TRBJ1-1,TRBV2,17,CASRKGLIQGLNTEAFF
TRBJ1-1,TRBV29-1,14,CSVDPGSLNTEAFF
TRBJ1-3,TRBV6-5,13,CASRQGSGNTIYF
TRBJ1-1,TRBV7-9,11,CASSTQVWGLF
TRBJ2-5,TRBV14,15,CASSAGLAGGETQYF
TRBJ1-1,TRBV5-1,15,CASSRGDRVGTEAFF
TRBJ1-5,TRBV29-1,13,CSVRGTGEQPQHF
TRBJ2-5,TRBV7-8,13,CASSLGGQETQYF
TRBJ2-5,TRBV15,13,CATSRVRGETQYF